This TCR beta chain originates from a study of OX40 agonist ivuxolimab in advanced cancers. Study-level background: Under the entry rules, prior anti-PD-1, anti-PD-L1 or anti-CTLA-4 therapy was allowed, and around 40% had some. Findings and caveats of the study: On average, CD8+ T cells showed a greater number of expanded clones than CD4+.

This clone was detected only once. Its target is not known. The V gene lost 7 bases and the J gene lost 1 base, with 10 bases spanning the gap. CDR3 length: 13 residues. Germline V CDR1 and CDR2: WNHNN, SYGVQD (reference sequence). The data were produced by immunoSEQ multiplex PCR, yet TCRdb's version contains in-frame clones alone and is incomplete. In the table there are about 100,000 clones, roughly 91% of which are singletons. The sequence derives from an adult with an advanced solid tumor such as melanoma, head and neck, liver or kidney cancer. Here the sequenced sample was CD4+ or CD8+ T cells sorted from blood, taken in a trial of the OX40 agonist ivuxolimab. The gene calls are TRBV10-1 and TRBJ1-1; D gene ambiguous. The CDR3 DNA follows: TGCGCCAGCAAGGACGATGCGAACACTGAAGCTTTCTTT. This gives the protein CASKDDANTEAFF.